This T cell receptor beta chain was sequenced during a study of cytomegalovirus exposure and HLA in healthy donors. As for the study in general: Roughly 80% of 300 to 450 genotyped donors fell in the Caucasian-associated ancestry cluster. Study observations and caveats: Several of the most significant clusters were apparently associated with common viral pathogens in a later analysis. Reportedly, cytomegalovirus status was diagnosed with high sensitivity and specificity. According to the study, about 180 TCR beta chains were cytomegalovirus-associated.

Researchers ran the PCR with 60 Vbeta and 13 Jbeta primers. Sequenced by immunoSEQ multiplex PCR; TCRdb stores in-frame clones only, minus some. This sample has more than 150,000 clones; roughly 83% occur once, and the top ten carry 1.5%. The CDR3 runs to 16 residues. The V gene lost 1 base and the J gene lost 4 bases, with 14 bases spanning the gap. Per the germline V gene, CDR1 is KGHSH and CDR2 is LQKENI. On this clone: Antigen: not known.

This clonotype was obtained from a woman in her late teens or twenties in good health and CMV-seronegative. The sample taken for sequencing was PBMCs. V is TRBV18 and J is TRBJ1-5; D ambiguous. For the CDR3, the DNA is TGTGCCAGCTCACCACGAGCAACAGTAGGTAATCAGCCCCAGCATTTT. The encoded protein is CASSPRATVGNQPQHF.